This T cell receptor beta chain originates from a study of cytomegalovirus exposure and HLA in healthy donors listed by TCRdb under 2017. With regard to the full study: According to an earlier analysis of 587 of the donors, 150 million to 200 million T cells yielded 100 million or so unique TCR beta sequences and about 300 Gb of sequence data. In a later genetic analysis, genome-wide SNP genotypes for about three fifths of the 666 donors were used, and that subset was treated as a discovery cohort. The study aimed to test whether signatures of past pathogen exposure could be identified by cataloging public T cell receptors. All discovery cohort repertoires had been generated using a single sequencing platform. In the later analysis, no new phenotypic data were used to find candidate immune exposures; instead, reliance was placed on TCR beta sequences and their occurrence across donors. A later analysis re-examined previously published TCR beta repertoires from roughly 650 donors and added high-resolution HLA genotyping to investigate patterns of TCR occurrence. Of the roughly 410 genotyped donors, over 80% were placed in the genetic ancestry cluster associated with self-reported Caucasian donors. The T cell repertoires of under 700 subjects were profiled by immunosequencing and related to cytomegalovirus serostatus. Among roughly 370 genotyped donors of the cohort, an average of 235,054 unique TCR beta nucleotide sequences were sequenced per donor, roughly 20% of them non-productive. Donor age, sex, ethnicity and CMV serostatus were collected together with the repertoire data. Typing coverage varied by locus: roughly 620-640 donors for A, B, C, DRB1 and DQB1; approximately 500 for DQA1; more than 600 for DPA1; roughly 450 for DPB1. Because of strong linkage in the cohort, 4 to 6 DR-DQ haplotypes were treated as single units for association and clustering. Both class I and class II loci were covered by HLA typing, at four-digit resolution. To predict cytomegalovirus infection status, the study brought together high-throughput TCR immunosequencing, statistical association of individual TCRs with disease status, and machine learning. Roughly 300 gigabases of sequencing data and around 80 million unique TCR sequences made up an early release that covered 500 to 650 HLA-typed donors. An earlier analysis of a few hundred of the donors applied high-throughput TCR beta sequencing to assess whether each TCR beta V gene segment acted as functional or pseudogenic. In addition to the first cohort of roughly 670 subjects, a separate validation cohort of 120 different subjects was used. Here is what the overall study found, with its caveats: In a later analysis, TCR association rates were found to vary across HLA loci, with the most associated TCRs seen for DRB1 alleles and the fewest for HLA-C alleles. In a later genetic analysis, a missense DCLRE1C variant was associated with V-gene and J-gene trimming of TCR beta chains, and the association was replicated in an independent cohort. In a later analysis, several top co-occurrence clusters were reported to appear linked to parvovirus B19, influenza, CMV and Epstein-Barr virus. When HLA alleles, especially DR and DQ, strongly co-occurred, attributing TCR associations to individual alleles was difficult. Linkage disequilibrium might explain the correlated functional status among segregating V segments, but an unknown experimental factor could not be ruled out. Sequencing depth was assumed to be roughly uniform across donors in the presence/absence analyses, though that assumption may not hold. Across donors, most TCR sequences were observed very rarely, whereas some public TCRs were present in many individuals. In a later analysis, 16,951 TCR beta sequences were associated with specific HLA alleles at a false discovery rate of 0.05. Broadly in line with IMGT annotations, most TCR beta V segments showed up in productive rearrangements about 87% or about 30% of the time in an earlier analysis of several hundred of the donors. The only immune exposure information available for the cohort was CMV serostatus. A cluster of highly shared sequence variants was judged likely to represent a technical artifact of the sequencing pipeline. The cohort was sequenced for TCR beta chains only, and without alpha or paired-chain data the features that could be detected were limited. In vitro tests confirmed that three of the cytomegalovirus-associated TCR beta chains recognize cytomegalovirus antigens. Because HLA typing was missing for some donors at each locus, association tests included only the typed subset. In both the original and validation cohorts, the classifier was reported to diagnose cytomegalovirus status with high specificity and sensitivity. Compared with the roughly 670-donor mean, donors in an Asian-associated ancestry cluster had fewer N-insertions in productive TCRs, according to a later genetic analysis. A total of 150 to 200 TCR beta chains were listed by the study as associated with cytomegalovirus. It was suggested by the authors that the approach could potentially be generalized to other disease states and immunological phenotypes. The 87-base-pair reads could not distinguish some IMGT-functional V segments, including TRBV6-2 and TRBV6-3, so those segments were excluded. A further reported finding was that TCR beta sequences accurately predicted the HLA-A and HLA-B alleles for most subjects in the first cohort. The earlier analysis of about 600 of the donors excluded 15 to 20 rarely observed V segments, including chromosome 9 orphons, because counts were too low. Most CMV-associated TCR beta chains appeared to be HLA-restricted in a later analysis, and the HLA associations seemed to be driven largely by CMV exposure. In a later analysis, HLA-associated TCR beta chains showed more clonal expansion and lower generation probabilities than non-associated chains that were equally common.

Preparation of the library involved the immunoSEQ multiplex PCR assay. A mixture of 60 forward primers for TCR Vbeta segments and 13 reverse primers for TCR Jbeta segments was used in the multiplex PCR. The CDR3 region of rearranged TCR beta genes was amplified from genomic DNA by a multiplex PCR assay. On the Illumina HiSeq System, the amplified TCR beta libraries were sequenced as 87-base-pair reads. The original methods were these. A later analysis tallied some 79 million unique TCR beta chains across the 666 repertoires, and about 10 million of those chains were shared by two or more donors. Raw reads were error-corrected and collapsed into unique sequences by a nearest-neighbor algorithm in which closely related sequences were merged to remove PCR and sequencing errors. Alignment of CDR3 sequences to IMGT reference sequences was used to assign V, D and J gene segments. For a sequence to be retained, at least a six-nucleotide match to both a V gene segment and a J gene segment was required. Rearrangements were classified as productive when the CDR3 lacked stop codons and remained in frame with V and J, and all other rearrangements were classified as non-productive. Following IMGT convention, CDR3 was defined as the stretch from the second conserved V-encoded cysteine to the conserved J-encoded phenylalanine. The earlier analysis of about 530 of the donors excluded any sequence lacking an unambiguous match to a single V gene segment. In an earlier analysis of roughly 600 of the donors, a V segment was called functional when productive rearrangements were above 56.7%, and segregating when the standard deviation between donors exceeded 5%. A statistical classification framework was built for diagnosing cytomegalovirus status from the catalog of TCR beta chain sequences. V and J gene assignment, in a later analysis, came from comparing TCR nucleotide sequences with IMGT/GENE-DB human TR gene sequences. In a later analysis, CDR3 sequences and most-parsimonious VDJ recombination scenarios were assigned using the TCRdist pipeline. In a later analysis, each TCR beta chain was defined by its CDR3 amino acid sequence together with its V-gene family, and reads lacking a unique V-gene family were excluded. To address suspected cross-contamination and a sequencing artifact, a later analysis removed approximately 600 highly shared, low-generation-probability nucleotide sequences. In a later analysis, a clonal expansion index was calculated for each public chain from normalized within-repertoire ranks of inferred template counts. In a later analysis, generation probabilities were computed with a VDJ recombination model fitted to out-of-frame rearrangements, and the resulting probabilities were checked against IGoR. In a later analysis, hypergeometric tests were used to score TCR-TCR, TCR-HLA and TCR-CMV co-occurrence, with a repertoire-size bias correction applied to TCR pairs. False discovery rates were estimated in a later analysis by permuting HLA or CMV assignments 20 times. In a later analysis, co-occurring TCRs were grouped using DBSCAN, and TCRdist sequence similarity was added for clustering within HLA-allele-positive subsets. Repertoires with fewer than 30,000 or more than 120,000 public chains, plus five repertoires with anomalous nucleotide sharing, were excluded from co-occurrence clustering. Imported from immuneACCESS, the table was reduced by TCRdb to in-frame sequences with V and J called. These copies leave out some clones; in studies compared against another copy, an unresolved V gene accounts for under half, and the cause of the remainder is not known. V, J and clone size were drawn from that table, and D and trimming were deduced from the DNA. Within this sample are some 140,000 clones, with about 68% of them counted one time only. Under 2.5% of the sample is held by the ten biggest clonotypes.

The cohort was made up of 500 to 850 healthy bone marrow donors. At the time of sampling, all cohort members were nominally healthy, though unrecorded immune exposures were likely present. The donor was CMV seronegative and was included in the group of 352 seronegative cohort members. A peripheral blood sample was collected from each donor, and TCR beta sequencing was performed on peripheral blood mononuclear cells. The Qiagen DNeasy Blood Extraction Kit was used to extract genomic DNA from the blood cell samples. Looking up the germline V gene (reference sequence) yields CDR1 GTSNPN and CDR2 SVGIG. The CDR3 goes from the cysteine to the phenylalanine over 14 residues. The DNA shown is the 42-base CDR3, in frame from base 1. V and J are truncated by 3 bases and 3 bases respectively, leaving an intervening sequence of 14 bases. A remark on this clone: Its antigen remains undetermined. No base qualities exist here, and no much larger clone lies one base off it.

The sample taken for sequencing was PBMCs. The TCR sequence derives from a man aged 25 to 40 in good health and CMV-seronegative. Recombination joined TRBV30 with TRBJ1-2; the D gene assignment is ambiguous. The nucleotides are TGTGCCTGGAGCCTGCGGAGGGCCGACTATGGCTACACCTTC. Its translation is CAWSLRRADYGYTF.